The 28 T cell receptor beta chains reported below all come from one sample, sequenced in a study of T cell clonotyping in hematopoietic cell transplantation. Generated by immunoSEQ multiplex PCR, the TCRdb table keeps only in-frame clones and is missing some. The repertoire includes some 49,000 clones, 85% to 90% of them detected once, and 5.9% sits in the top ten. The time point denotes: recipient sample about 28 days before transplant, after cytoreduction. The sequenced sample was peripheral blood mononuclear cells, obtained before stem cell transplant. These receptors were obtained from a man in his 60s with biphenotypic leukemia. Some clones in this sample may be carry-over from other donors' samples.

This sequence joins TRBV5-1 and TRBJ2-3, with a weak D call TRBD2 (6 bases). V was cut by 4 bases and J by 0 bases, with 12 bases left in between. There are 15 residues in the CDR3. CDR1 and CDR2 from the germline V gene are SGHRS and YFSETQ. The CDR3 bases are TGCGCCAGCAGCCAGACTAGTCGCAGCACAGATACGCAGTATTTT. This translates into CASSQTSRSTDTQYF.

This clone was seen only once. This chain joins TRBV6-5 and TRBJ2-4, with D perhaps given as TRBD1 or TRBD2 (5 bases each). Trimming removed 2 bases at V and 6 bases at J, with 17 bases between. This CDR3 is built from 16 residues. Germline values: CDR1 MNHEY, CDR2 SVGAGI. As DNA, the CDR3 is TGTGCCAGCAGTTACGCCGGACACGCTGGGGGAAACATTCAGTACTTC. It specifies CASSYAGHAGGNIQYF.

The rearrangement joins TRBV30 to TRBJ2-1; 7 bases line up with TRBD1. The CDR3 consists of 12 residues. Germline values: CDR1 GTSNPN, CDR2 SVGIG (reference sequence). J was trimmed by 4 bases and V by 5 bases; bases with no gene match: 2. This chain's CDR3 is CAWGDSYNEQFF. As DNA, the CDR3 is TGTGCCTGGGGGGACAGTTACAATGAGCAGTTCTTC.

The V call is TRBV2, the J call TRBJ1-4; D is undetermined. V gave up 6 bases and J gave up 8 bases, with 13 bases separating them. This CDR3 is built from 13 residues. The germline gives CDR1 SNHLY, CDR2 FYNNEI. Here the CDR3 reads CASSRTEQEKLFF. The CDR3 region has the DNA TGTGCCAGCAGCCGGACTGAACAGGAAAAACTGTTTTTT. Together with reference TRBV2 and TRBJ1-4, the CDR3 gives the full variable domain: EPEVTQTPSHQVTQMGQEVILRCVPISNHLYFYWYRQILGQKVEFLVSFYNNEISEKSEIFDDQFSVERPDGSNFTLKIRSTKLEDSAMYFCASSRTEQEKLFFGSGTQLSVL.

The V gene is TRBV25-1, the J gene TRBJ2-2; maybe TRBD1 (5 bases). Trimming took 3 bases from V and 4 from J, leaving 12 bases between them. CDR3 length: 15 amino acids. Germline values: CDR1 MGHDK, CDR2 SYGVNS. This chain's CDR3 is CASSEQGVGTGELFF. The CDR3 DNA is TGTGCCAGCAGTGAGCAGGGTGTAGGCACCGGGGAGCTGTTTTTT. The variable domain in full, with the rest retrieved from reference TRBV25-1 and TRBJ2-2, is EADIYQTPRYLVIGTGKKITLECSQTMGHDKMYWYQQDPGMELHLIHYSYGVNSTEKGDLSSESTVSRIRTEHFPLTLESARPSHTSQYLCASSEQGVGTGELFFGEGSRLTVL.

The genes are TRBV28 and TRBJ2-1, with TRBD2 identical over 12 bases. The CDR3 loop spans 15 amino acids. Trimming cost V 5 bases and J 9 bases; bases outside gene matches: 8. CDR1 MDHEN and CDR2 SYDVKM come from the germline V gene. CDR3 amino acids: CASSQLAGGPREQFF. In nucleotides, the CDR3 is TGTGCCAGCAGTCAGCTAGCGGGAGGGCCGCGTGAGCAGTTCTTC.

This sequence joins TRBV7-6 and TRBJ2-1, with 10 nucleotides matching TRBD2. The CDR3 runs to 17 residues. J lost 4 bases, V lost 5 bases, and 11 bases had no gene match. Germline lookup yields CDR1 SGHVS and CDR2 FNYEAQ. CDR3 amino acids: CASSLTLGTSVYNEQFF. The DNA for the CDR3 is TGTGCCAGCAGCCTCACCCTCGGGACTAGCGTTTACAATGAGCAGTTCTTC. Looking up the rest from reference TRBV7-6 and TRBJ2-1 gives the full variable domain: GAGVSQSPRYKVTKRGQDVALRCDPISGHVSLYWYRQALGQGPEFLTYFNYEAQQDKSGLPNDRFSAERPEGSISTLTIQRTEQRDSAMYRCASSLTLGTSVYNEQFFGPGTRLTVL.

V is TRBV7-2 and J is TRBJ2-7, with D unclear. Per the germline V gene, CDR1 is SGHTA and CDR2 is FQGNSA. The CDR3 totals 14 residues. V was trimmed by 1 base and J by 1 base, leaving 8 bases between them. The CDR3 is CASSLDAASYEQYF. In DNA, the CDR3 is TGTGCCAGCAGCTTAGACGCTGCGTCCTACGAGCAGTACTTC.

This chain connects TRBV4-1 to TRBJ2-7, with 7 bases that match TRBD2. The germline V gene has CDR1 MGHRA and CDR2 YSYEKL. V gave up 4 bases and J gave up 3 bases; unmatched junction bases: 24. CDR3 length: 20 amino acids. CDR3 bases: TGCGCCAGCAGCCCGTACCGCGGGACTACCGGAATAACGCGCGGCTACGAGCAGTACTTC. It codes for CASSPYRGTTGITRGYEQYF.

V is TRBV30 and J is TRBJ2-1, with 9 bases matching TRBD2. Trimming took 5 bases from V and 0 from J; bases not matched to a gene: 5. This CDR3 is built from 15 residues. The germline V gene encodes CDR1 GTSNPN and CDR2 SVGIG (reference sequence). The DNA of the CDR3 is TGTGCCTGGTCCCGACTAGCGGCCTCCTACAATGAGCAGTTCTTC. The encoded protein is CAWSRLAASYNEQFF.

The gene calls are TRBV7-6 and TRBJ1-1; a possible D gene is TRBD1 (6 bases). The CDR3 extends over 15 amino acids. Trimming took off 0 bases at V and 11 bases at J, with 19 bases between the two ends. Germline V gene lookup returns CDR1 SGHVS and CDR2 FNYEAQ. CDR3 sequence (DNA): TGTGCCAGCAGCTTAGCGTTAGGAACAGGGTCTTCGGCTTTCTTT. Protein product: CASSLALGTGSSAFF.

The rearrangement joins TRBV11-3 to TRBJ2-1; TRBD2 matches 8 bases. This CDR3 is built from 15 residues. Germline V gives CDR1 SGHNT, CDR2 YENEEA. The V gene end was trimmed by 5 bases and the J gene end by 7 bases; junction bases not matched to a gene: 10. The DNA of the CDR3 is TGTGCCAGCAGCCCAGGACTAGCCGGTGGGAATGAGCAGTTCTTC. Amino acids: CASSPGLAGGNEQFF.

The rearrangement uses TRBV2 and TRBJ2-2; the D gene is possibly TRBD2 (5 bases). There are 15 residues in the CDR3. V was trimmed by 3 bases and J by 4 bases, leaving 12 bases between them. Germline loops: CDR1 SNHLY, CDR2 FYNNEI. CDR3 sequence (DNA): TGTGCCAGCAGTGATCGGAGAGGAGGCACCGGGGAGCTGTTTTTT. Translating it yields CASSDRRGGTGELFF.

The V call is TRBV28, the J call TRBJ1-4; weak D call: TRBD1 (6 bases). Deletions cut 8 bases from V and 4 bases from J, with 11 bases between. CDR3 size: 13 residues. The V gene's germline CDR1 is MDHEN and CDR2 SYDVKM. DNA of the CDR3: TGTGCCAGCTATGACAGGTTTAATGAAAAACTGTTTTTT. Its protein is CASYDRFNEKLFF.

The chain recombines TRBV7-9 with TRBJ2-6; D assignment may be TRBD1 or TRBD2 (5 bases each). Germline CDR1 and CDR2: SEHNR and FQNEAQ (reference sequence). V lost 2 bases, J lost 1 base, and 12 bases lay in between. This CDR3 contains 17 residues. The CDR3 region has the DNA TGTGCCAGCAGCTTATCTGGGGGATGGTCTGGGGCCAACGTCCTGACTTTC. Its translation is CASSLSGGWSGANVLTF.

The chain combines TRBV19 with TRBJ1-1; D not resolved. V lost 3 bases and J 4 bases, leaving 12 bases between the germline ends. This CDR3 region has 14 residues. Per germline, CDR1 LNHDA and CDR2 SQIVND (reference sequence). The CDR3 DNA follows: TGTGCCAGTAGTATTTCTGGACTGGGCACTGAAGCTTTCTTT. Amino acid sequence: CASSISGLGTEAFF.

The rearrangement joins TRBV19 to TRBJ1-4; TRBD1 agrees at 8 bases. CDR3 length: 16 residues. Germline trimming cut 3 bases from V and 5 bases from J; bases unmatched to any gene: 8. CDR1 LNHDA and CDR2 SQIVND come from the germline V gene (reference sequence). In nucleotides, the CDR3 is TGTGCCAGTAGTATGGCTGGACAGGGAGGAAATGAAAAACTGTTTTTT. Translated, it gives CASSMAGQGGNEKLFF.

This chain uses TRBV7-2 with TRBJ2-7, with 9 nucleotides matching TRBD2. Germline V CDR1 and CDR2: SGHTA, FQGNSA. Trimming at V came to 5 bases and at J to 6 bases, leaving 11 bases not matched to a gene. CDR3 size: 15 residues. The CDR3 sequence is CASSPSSGSQLEQYF. The CDR3 DNA reads as TGTGCCAGCAGCCCCAGTAGCGGGAGTCAGCTCGAGCAGTACTTC.

The gene calls are TRBV10-1 and TRBJ1-2; weak D call: TRBD1 (5 bases). The germline gives CDR1 WNHNN, CDR2 SYGVQD (reference sequence). CDR3 length: 12 amino acids. The germline V and J ends were trimmed by 8 bases and 4 bases, with 11 bases remaining between them. CDR3 region: CASGGLTYGYTF. Here the CDR3 DNA reads TGCGCCAGCGGGGGATTGACCTATGGCTACACCTTC.

The rearrangement joins TRBV11-2 to TRBJ2-7; D is unresolved. This CDR3 has 15 residues. Germline V CDR1 and CDR2: SGHAT, FQNNGV. The V gene lost 5 bases and the J gene lost 2 bases, with 16 bases spanning the gap. This CDR3 reads CASSPFLSSPYEQYF. The DNA of the CDR3 is TGTGCCAGCAGCCCTTTCCTGAGTTCTCCCTACGAGCAGTACTTC.

This clone showed up just a few times. The chain employs TRBV9 and TRBJ2-7, with 7 bases matching TRBD2. The CDR3 is made up of 15 amino acids. Per germline, CDR1 SGDLS and CDR2 YYNGEE. J gave up 2 bases and V 0 bases, and 5 bases lay outside the gene matches. In nucleotides, the CDR3 is TGTGCCAGCAGCGTAGGTGGCGGGAGCCCCTACGAGCAGTACTTC. Amino acids: CASSVGGGSPYEQYF.

The chain combines TRBV6-1 with TRBJ2-6; D unresolved. Trimming shortened V by 2 bases and J by 2 bases, and 4 bases separated the two germline ends. CDR1 and CDR2 from the germline V gene are MNHNS and SASEGT. The CDR3 length is 14 residues. CDR3 region: CASSETTGANVLTF. In DNA form, the CDR3 reads TGTGCCAGCAGTGAAACCACTGGGGCCAACGTCCTGACTTTC.

The rearrangement links TRBV7-2 to TRBJ2-3; TRBD1 might be the D (5 bases). There are 14 residues in the CDR3. With 5 bases removed from V and 4 bases from J, the gap between germline ends came to 13 bases. In germline, CDR1 is SGHTA, CDR2 FQGNSA. The CDR3 bases are TGTGCCAGCAGCCTTTCACGGACATCAGATACGCAGTATTTT. It codes for CASSLSRTSDTQYF.

The gene calls are TRBV5-1 and TRBJ2-2; 9 bases align to TRBD2. This CDR3 is 15 amino acids long. The V and J ends lost 4 bases and 6 bases, in that order; junction bases with no gene match: 7. Germline CDR1 reads SGHRS; CDR2 reads YFSETQ. The CDR3 region is CASSNVAGEAGELFF. CDR3 nucleotides: TGCGCCAGCAGCAACGTAGCGGGAGAGGCCGGGGAGCTGTTTTTT.

Only a few counts were recorded for this clone. The chain uses TRBV7-9 and TRBJ2-7; 7 nucleotides align to TRBD1. Per germline, CDR1 SEHNR and CDR2 FQNEAQ (reference sequence). V shed 4 bases and J 2 bases; nucleotides not matched to a gene: 5. The CDR3 has 14 amino acids. CDR3 sequence (DNA): TGTGCCAGCAGCTCCAGGGACAGAACCTACGAGCAGTACTTC. It translates to CASSSRDRTYEQYF.

The CDR3 sequence is CASGSKGAMYEQYF. CDR3 coding DNA: TGTGCCAGCGGTTCAAAGGGGGCGATGTACGAGCAGTACTTC. The chain links TRBV6-5 to TRBJ2-7, with 7 bases that match TRBD1. V dropped 8 bases and J dropped 4; count of bases not matched to a gene: 11. The CDR3 totals 14 residues. Germline V gene lookup returns CDR1 MNHEY and CDR2 SVGAGI.

The chain combines TRBV6-5 with TRBJ2-2, with TRBD2 matching over 8 bases. J lost 2 bases, V lost 0 bases, and 2 bases had no gene match. CDR1 and CDR2 from the germline V gene are MNHEY and SVGAGI. The CDR3 length is 16 residues. DNA for the CDR3: TGTGCCAGCAGTTACTCTCTAGCGGGTAACACCGGGGAGCTGTTTTTT. Its translation: CASSYSLAGNTGELFF.

The rearrangement uses TRBV5-5 and TRBJ2-7; 7 bases align to TRBD2. V lost 0 bases to trimming and J lost 3 bases; unmatched junction nucleotides: 6. This CDR3 comprises 15 residues. Germline-derived CDR1 and CDR2 are SGHKS and YYEKEE (reference sequence). The CDR3 region is CASSLDPSGLYEQYF. For the CDR3, the DNA is TGTGCCAGCAGCTTGGATCCTAGCGGACTCTACGAGCAGTACTTC.